Each of the 20 T cell receptor beta chains below was sequenced from the same sample in a study of cytomegalovirus exposure and HLA in healthy donors. TCRdb's table, derived via immunoSEQ multiplex PCR, lists solely in-frame clones and lacks some. The sample carries 150,000 to 200,000 clones, about 90% recorded once. The sequencing sample was made of PBMCs. The receptor source for this set is a woman aged 18-29 years in good health and CMV-seropositive.

V usage is TRBV9 and J usage is TRBJ1-2; tentative D call: TRBD1 (6 bases). Deletions cut 2 bases from V and 7 bases from J, with 18 bases between. Germline CDR1 is SGDLS and CDR2 is YYNGEE. CDR3 size: 15 residues. CDR3 nucleotides: TGTGCCAGCAGCGTGGCCACACAGGGTCTGCTTGGCTACACCTTC. This gives the protein CASSVATQGLLGYTF.

This rearrangement joins TRBV7-2 to TRBJ2-3; 7 bases agree with TRBD1. V gave up 2 bases and J gave up 2 bases; unmatched junction bases: 7. This CDR3 is 16 amino acids long. Germline V gene data show CDR1 as SGHTA and CDR2 as FQGNSA. This CDR3 is CASSLSRTGPTDTQYF. The CDR3 DNA reads as TGTGCCAGCAGCTTATCCAGGACAGGACCCACAGATACGCAGTATTTT.

The CDR3 DNA is TGTGCCTGGAGTGCGACAGGCTTCTATGGCTACACCTTC. Its protein product is CAWSATGFYGYTF. This chain connects TRBV30 to TRBJ1-2; TRBD1 might be the D (6 bases). The CDR3 runs to 13 residues. Germline CDR1 GTSNPN, CDR2 SVGIG (reference sequence). V lost 1 base and J 4 bases, leaving 10 bases between the germline ends.

The chain recombines TRBV5-6 with TRBJ2-2; no clear D gene. Deletions cut 4 bases from V and 1 base from J, with 5 bases between. CDR3 length: 13 residues. Germline V gene data show CDR1 as SGHDT and CDR2 as YYEEEE. CDR3 sequence (DNA): TGTGCCAGCAGCCTTATGAACACCGGGGAGCTGTTTTTT. Translating it yields CASSLMNTGELFF.

The J gene is TRBJ1-2, the V gene TRBV7-9; the match to TRBD1 covers 9 bases. The junction had 6 bases not matched to a gene; V was cut back by 5 bases and J by 2 bases. Germline loops: CDR1 SEHNR, CDR2 FQNEAQ (reference sequence). The CDR3 runs 15 residues. The CDR3 nucleotides are TGTGCCAGCAGCGGGCGGACAGGGGTAAACTATGGCTACACCTTC. Translating gives CASSGRTGVNYGYTF.

In its sample, this clone was seen once. J is TRBJ1-3 and V is TRBV5-1, with 11 bases identical to TRBD1. Looked up from germline, CDR1 is SGHRS and CDR2 is YFSETQ. CDR3 size: 15 residues. With 4 bases clipped from V and 7 bases from J, the junction kept 7 bases outside the gene matches. The CDR3 DNA reads TGCGCCAGCAGCGCGGGACAGGGGGGTTTCAACACCATATATTTT. As protein: CASSAGQGGFNTIYF.

This chain uses TRBV27 with TRBJ2-5, with a weak D call TRBD1 (6 bases). Germline V gene data show CDR1 as MNHEY and CDR2 as SMNVEV (reference sequence). The CDR3 totals 15 residues. V lost 3 bases, J lost 2 bases, and 13 bases lay in between. CDR3 sequence reads: CASSLNRASQETQYF. The DNA of the CDR3 is TGTGCCAGCAGTTTGAACAGGGCGTCTCAAGAGACCCAGTACTTC.

The genes are TRBV9 and TRBJ2-1; 7 bases match TRBD1. The CDR3 loop spans 15 amino acids. The ends lost 3 bases at V and 5 bases at J; junction bases unmatched: 8. Germline V gives CDR1 SGDLS, CDR2 YYNGEE. The CDR3 DNA reads TGTGCCAGCAGCGACCGGGACAGACCAGACAATGAGCAGTTCTTC. Residues: CASSDRDRPDNEQFF. Full variable domain (outside the CDR3, taken from reference TRBV9 and TRBJ2-1): DSGVTQTPKHLITATGQRVTLRCSPRSGDLSVYWYQQSLDQGLQFLIQYYNGEERAKGNILERFSAQQFPDLHSELNLSSLELGDSALYFCASSDRDRPDNEQFFGPGTRLTVL.

The chain links TRBV30 to TRBJ1-4; a weak D match, TRBD1 (6 bases). The CDR3 has 15 amino acids. The V end lost 1 base, the J end lost 1 base, and 10 bases lay between the germline ends. Germline V gene lookup returns CDR1 GTSNPN and CDR2 SVGIG (reference sequence). CDR3 DNA sequence: TGTGCCTGGAGTGCAAACAGGGTAACTAATGAAAAACTGTTTTTT. Translating it yields CAWSANRVTNEKLFF.

The chain employs TRBV4-2 and TRBJ2-1; weak D call: TRBD2 (6 bases). Germline loops: CDR1 LGHNA, CDR2 YNFKEQ. The CDR3 length is 15 residues. The germline V and J ends were trimmed by 1 base and 5 bases, with 12 bases remaining between them. The CDR3 bases are TGTGCCAGCAGCCAAGCGGCTAGCGTAGACAATGAGCAGTTCTTC. Translating gives CASSQAASVDNEQFF.

This chain uses TRBV5-1 with TRBJ2-7; tentatively, D is TRBD1 (5 bases). With 0 bases removed from V and 7 bases from J, the gap between germline ends came to 17 bases. This CDR3 has 15 amino acids. Per germline, CDR1 SGHRS and CDR2 YFSETQ. In DNA, the CDR3 is TGCGCCAGCAGCTTGGGGGTCTGGGGCGTGGAGGAGCAGTACTTC. Amino acids: CASSLGVWGVEEQYF.

Remarks on this clone: In the same sample, other DNA sequences code for this CDR3. The gene calls are TRBV5-1 and TRBJ2-1; 8 bases match TRBD1. The junction had 0 bases not matched to a gene; V was cut back by 0 bases and J by 4 bases. Germline V gives CDR1 SGHRS, CDR2 YFSETQ. There are 14 residues in the CDR3. CDR3 amino acids: CASSLGTGYNEQFF. The CDR3 bases are TGCGCCAGCAGCTTGGGGACAGGGTACAATGAGCAGTTCTTC.

The V and J genes are TRBV28 and TRBJ2-3, with 8 bases identical to TRBD2. The CDR3 has 15 amino acids. The trim removed 6 bases at V and 2 bases at J, leaving 7 bases unmatched. Per germline, CDR1 MDHEN and CDR2 SYDVKM. The CDR3 DNA reads as TGTGCCAGCAGATATAGCGGGGTGTTCACAGATACGCAGTATTTT. Amino acids: CASRYSGVFTDTQYF.

To note about this clone: Other DNA sequences in the same sample also yield this CDR3. V gene TRBV4-2 combines with J gene TRBJ2-5; D may be TRBD1 (5 bases). The ends were cut back, 0 bases at V and 2 bases at J, with 10 bases in the middle. The CDR3 is 15 residues long. Germline-derived CDR1 and CDR2 are LGHNA and YNFKEQ. The CDR3 nucleotides are TGTGCCAGCAGCCAAGATGGCCAGGGACAAGAGACCCAGTACTTC. It specifies CASSQDGQGQETQYF.

This chain joins TRBV2 and TRBJ2-7; 9 nucleotides align to TRBD1. CDR1 is SNHLY and CDR2 is FYNNEI in the germline V gene. CDR3 length: 13 residues. The junction had 5 bases not matched to a gene; V was cut back by 6 bases and J by 5 bases. CDR3: CASRQGAGNEQYF. Here the CDR3 DNA reads TGTGCCAGCAGACAGGGGGCTGGAAACGAGCAGTACTTC.

This clone was counted once. The rearrangement uses TRBV28 and TRBJ1-1, with D possibly TRBD1 on 6 matching bases. V was cut by 4 bases and J by 4 bases, with 10 bases left in between. The CDR3 totals 13 residues. The germline V gene has CDR1 MDHEN and CDR2 SYDVKM. For the CDR3, the DNA is TGTGCCAGCAGTTACAGGGTGGTCACTGAAGCTTTCTTT. Translated: CASSYRVVTEAFF.

The chain combines TRBV4-1 with TRBJ2-5; D possibly corresponds to TRBD2 (6 bases). V was cut by 4 bases and J by 3 bases, with 12 bases left in between. CDR3 length equals 14 residues. The V gene's germline CDR1 is MGHRA and CDR2 YSYEKL. The CDR3: CASSRGLTEETQYF. In DNA, the CDR3 is TGCGCCAGCAGCCGAGGACTAACTGAAGAGACCCAGTACTTC.

The chain is built from TRBV13 and TRBJ2-1; 13 bases match TRBD2. The germline V gene has CDR1 PRHDT and CDR2 FYEKMQ (reference sequence). This CDR3 has 21 residues. The V gene end was trimmed by 6 bases and the J gene end by 0 bases; junction bases not matched to a gene: 17. The DNA for the CDR3 is TGTGCCAGCAGTCAATTCGGGGGACTAGCGGGATCTACTAGCTCCTACAATGAGCAGTTCTTC. Residues: CASSQFGGLAGSTSSYNEQFF.

This clone was detected only once. The chain couples TRBV6-1 to TRBJ2-5, with 9 positions matching TRBD1. The germline V gene has CDR1 MNHNS and CDR2 SASEGT. The CDR3 runs 15 residues. The junction had 5 bases not matched to a gene; V was cut back by 0 bases and J by 6 bases. The CDR3 reads CASSEAGTGRQTQYF. CDR3 DNA: TGTGCCAGCAGTGAAGCTGGGACAGGGAGGCAGACCCAGTACTTC.

The genes are TRBV10-3 and TRBJ2-4; TRBD2 might be the D (6 bases). Germline-derived CDR1 and CDR2 are ENHRY and SYGVKD. The CDR3 length is 16 residues. V was shortened by 3 bases and J by 0 bases, with 12 bases between the two germline ends. The CDR3 loop is CAISDGGTLAKNIQYF. CDR3 DNA: TGTGCCATCAGTGACGGAGGGACCCTAGCCAAAAACATTCAGTACTTC.